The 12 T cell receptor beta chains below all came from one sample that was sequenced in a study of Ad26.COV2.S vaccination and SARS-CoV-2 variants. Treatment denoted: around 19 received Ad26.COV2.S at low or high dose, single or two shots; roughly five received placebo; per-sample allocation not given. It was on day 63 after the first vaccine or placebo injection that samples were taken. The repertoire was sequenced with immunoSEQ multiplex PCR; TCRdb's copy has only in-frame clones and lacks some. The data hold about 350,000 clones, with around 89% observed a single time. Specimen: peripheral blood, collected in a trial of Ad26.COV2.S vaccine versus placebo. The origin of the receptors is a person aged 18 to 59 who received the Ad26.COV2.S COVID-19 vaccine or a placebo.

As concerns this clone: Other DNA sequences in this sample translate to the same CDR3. The CDR3 reads CASSPGGDQPQHF. The DNA of the CDR3 is TGTGCCAGCTCGCCCGGAGGAGATCAGCCCCAGCATTTT. The V gene is TRBV18, the J gene TRBJ1-5; the D is unclear. V was clipped by 6 bases and J by 5 bases, with 11 bases between them. There are 13 residues in the CDR3. Germline V gene lookup returns CDR1 KGHSH and CDR2 LQKENI.

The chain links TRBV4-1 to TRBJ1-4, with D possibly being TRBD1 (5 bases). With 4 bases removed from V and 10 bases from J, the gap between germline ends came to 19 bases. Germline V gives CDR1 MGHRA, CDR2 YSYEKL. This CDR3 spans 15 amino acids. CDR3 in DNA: TGCGCCAGCAGCCTCCTTTCAGGGATTGATTCAAAACTGTTTTTT. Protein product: CASSLLSGIDSKLFF.

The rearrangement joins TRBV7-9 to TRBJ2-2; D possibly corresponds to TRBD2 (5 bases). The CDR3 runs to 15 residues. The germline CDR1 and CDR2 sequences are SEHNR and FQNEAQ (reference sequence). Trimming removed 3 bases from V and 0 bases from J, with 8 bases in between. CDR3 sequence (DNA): TGTGCCAGCAGCTTTGGACTGGCGAACACCGGGGAGCTGTTTTTT. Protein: CASSFGLANTGELFF.

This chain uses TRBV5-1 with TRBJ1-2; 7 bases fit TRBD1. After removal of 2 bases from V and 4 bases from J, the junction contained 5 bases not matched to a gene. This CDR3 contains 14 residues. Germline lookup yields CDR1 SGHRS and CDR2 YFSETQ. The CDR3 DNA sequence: TGCGCCAGCAGCTTTTCAGGGGGGTTCTATGGCTACACCTTC. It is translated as CASSFSGGFYGYTF.

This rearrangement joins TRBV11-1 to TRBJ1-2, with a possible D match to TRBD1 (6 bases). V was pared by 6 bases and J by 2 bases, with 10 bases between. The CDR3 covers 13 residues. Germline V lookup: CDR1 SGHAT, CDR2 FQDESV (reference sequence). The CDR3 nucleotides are TGTGCCAGCAGAGCCGACAGGAACTATGGCTACACCTTC. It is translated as CASRADRNYGYTF.

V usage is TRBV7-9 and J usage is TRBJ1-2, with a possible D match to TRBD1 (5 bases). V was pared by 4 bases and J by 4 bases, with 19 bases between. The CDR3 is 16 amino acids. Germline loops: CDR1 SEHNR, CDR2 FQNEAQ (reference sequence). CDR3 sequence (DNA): TGTGCCAGCAGCTCCCCCCTGGTAGGGGTCCTCTATGGCTACACCTTC. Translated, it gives CASSSPLVGVLYGYTF.

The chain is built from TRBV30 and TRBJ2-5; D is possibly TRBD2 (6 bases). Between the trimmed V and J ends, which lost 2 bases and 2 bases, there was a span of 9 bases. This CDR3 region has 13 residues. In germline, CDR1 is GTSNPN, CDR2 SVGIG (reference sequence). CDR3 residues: CAWSLGGQETQYF. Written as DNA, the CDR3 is TGTGCCTGGAGTTTAGGAGGGCAAGAGACCCAGTACTTC.

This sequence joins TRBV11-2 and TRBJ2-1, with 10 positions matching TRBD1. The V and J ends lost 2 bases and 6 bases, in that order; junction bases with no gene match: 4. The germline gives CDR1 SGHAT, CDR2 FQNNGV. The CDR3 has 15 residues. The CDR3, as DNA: TGTGCCAGCAGCTTAAGGACAGGGGGGGGCAATGAGCAGTTCTTC. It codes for CASSLRTGGGNEQFF. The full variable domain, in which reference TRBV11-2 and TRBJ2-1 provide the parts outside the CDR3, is EAGVAQSPRYKIIEKRQSVAFWCNPISGHATLYWYQQILGQGPKLLIQFQNNGVVDDSQLPKDRFSAERLKGVDSTLKIQPAKLEDSAVYLCASSLRTGGGNEQFFGPGTRLTVL.

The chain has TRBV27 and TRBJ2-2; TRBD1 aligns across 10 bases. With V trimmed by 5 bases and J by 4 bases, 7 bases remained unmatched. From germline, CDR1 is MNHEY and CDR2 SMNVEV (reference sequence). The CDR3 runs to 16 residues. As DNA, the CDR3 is TGTGCCAGCAGTAGAAGGGACAGGGGTTTCACCGGGGAGCTGTTTTTT. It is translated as CASSRRDRGFTGELFF.

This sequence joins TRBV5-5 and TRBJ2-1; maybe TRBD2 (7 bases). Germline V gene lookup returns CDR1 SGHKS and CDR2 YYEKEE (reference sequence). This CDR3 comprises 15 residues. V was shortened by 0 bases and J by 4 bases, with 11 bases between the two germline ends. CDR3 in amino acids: CASSLDRGAYNEQFF. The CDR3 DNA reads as TGTGCCAGCAGCTTGGATCGGGGGGCATACAATGAGCAGTTCTTC.

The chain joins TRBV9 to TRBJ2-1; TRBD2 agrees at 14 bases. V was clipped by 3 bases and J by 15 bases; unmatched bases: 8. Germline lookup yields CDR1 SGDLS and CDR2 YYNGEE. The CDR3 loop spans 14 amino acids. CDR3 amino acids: CASSASGTSGSAFF. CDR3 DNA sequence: TGTGCCAGCAGCGCGTCCGGGACTAGCGGGAGCGCGTTCTTC.

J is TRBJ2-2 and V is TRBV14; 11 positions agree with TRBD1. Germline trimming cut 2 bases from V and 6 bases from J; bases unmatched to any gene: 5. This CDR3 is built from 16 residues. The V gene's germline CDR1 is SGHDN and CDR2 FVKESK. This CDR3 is CASSQPPGQGAGELFF. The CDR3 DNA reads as TGTGCCAGCAGCCAACCACCGGGACAGGGGGCCGGGGAGCTGTTTTTT.